This T cell receptor beta chain was obtained from a study of human T cells and chemical hapten exposure (dated by TCRdb to the early 2020s). About the investigation overall: For sensitization, 2% DPC in acetone was applied to a roughly 2 cm by roughly 2 cm area of upper inner arm skin. This study followed changes in the peripheral blood TCR repertoire in vivo during primary and secondary sensitization of alopecia patients to the hapten diphenylcyclopropenone (DPC). Blood samples were taken from patients before sensitization (week 0) and then at 2, 6 and about 24 weeks after DPC sensitization. The patient cohort, mostly female, included alopecia areata with under or over 50% scalp involvement, alopecia totalis and alopecia universalis. Patch testing was done on the upper back using Finn chambers containing 0.01% DPC, and results were scored after 6 days according to International Contact Dermatitis Research Group standards. Blood for TCR sequencing was provided by twenty-nine alopecia patients at one to four time points (pre-sensitization, 2, 6 and 24 weeks). Libraries were combined into a pool for sequencing, and differences in TCR yield between samples came mainly from small differences in library volumes within the pool. Weekly therapeutic DPC doses were additionally applied to the scalp of patients throughout the roughly 25-week study period. Overall results and qualifications from the work: No change with DPC sensitization was found in the number of TCRs above 1 in 1000 frequency, and no evidence of global repertoire structure alterations was found. Patch test score correlated positively with the number of PT1 expanded TCRs, reaching significance at thresholds 8, 16 and 32 but not at 4. Significantly more large CDR3 similarity clusters were formed by expanded TCRs than by pre-sensitization or healthy control sets, consistent with antigen-driven responses. Because all patients had alopecia, a presumed autoimmune disease, the immune response of the patients might differ from that of healthy individuals. After repeated subsampling, the strength of the expansion versus patch-test correlation and the threshold at which it became significant changed.

The library was obtained by RACE. Instrument used: NextSeq 500. Library preparation attached unique molecular identifiers to individual cDNA molecules for quantitative, reproducible TCR counting. Each blood RNA sample was used to sequence both TCR alpha and TCR beta chains. In the original analysis: A median of around 100,000 TCRs per sample was observed, with a range of about 23,224 to 690,600. V, J and CDR3 annotation of the TCR reads was carried out using the Decombinator software suite. For the PS versus PT1 abundance plots, all samples were subsampled to the same number of TCRs (28,000). Expanded TCRs were defined as absent before sensitization and observed at least eight times at the 2-week time point. TCRdb handled the public reads itself, with Q25 trimming in fastp and clone calling in MiXCR, and kept productive beta chains. Here each entry gathers all rows of one CDR3 protein and keeps the most common genes and DNA. The V and J calls, along with clone size, are taken from TCRdb and not from the paper's own processing. The sample contains over 55,000 distinct CDR3 sequences, roughly a tenth of them found a single time. Around 9.5% of the sample is held by the ten biggest clonotypes.

This clonotype was counted many times. It has no known antigen specificity. Base quality data are lacking; no much larger clone is found one base away. The germline V gene (reference sequence) supplies CDR1 MNHEY and CDR2 SMNVEV. The junction shows trimming of 5 bases on V and 8 bases on J, and the gene matches do not reach 11 bases of it. The CDR3 holds 15 amino acids from the cysteine to the phenylalanine. Only CDR3 DNA remains: 45 bases, in frame from the first base. The time point label, read with the paper, signifies: pre-sensitization, week 0. What the treatment or condition label conveys for this sample: therapeutic diphenylcyclopropenone sensitization with weekly scalp DPC. At every patch-test visit, the blood draw took place before the patch test was put on. To be eligible, patients had to be aged 18 to 70, diagnosed with alopecia and judged suitable for DPC therapy, while pregnant patients were excluded. Unfractionated whole blood was collected in Tempus Blood RNA tubes, and total RNA was extracted from that blood.

Material: whole blood, obtained in connection with sensitization to the hapten diphenylcyclopropenone (DPC). The rearrangement combines TRBV27 with TRBJ1-4, with 7 bases matching TRBD1. The sequence was obtained from a man aged 35 to 55 with alopecia areata. Some clones in this sample may be carry-over from other donors' samples. The DNA sequence is given as TGTGCCAGCAGTCCCTCGACAGGGTTAATAGAAAAACTGTTTTTT. The encoded protein is CASSPSTGLIEKLFF. Where the CDR3 stops, the reference TRBV27 and TRBJ1-4 genes take over; the full variable domain is EAQVTQNPRYLITVTGKKLTVTCSQNMNHEYMSWYRQDPGLGLRQIYYSMNVEVTDKGDVPEGYKVSRKEKRNFPLILESPSPNQTSLYFCASSPSTGLIEKLFFGSGTQLSVL.